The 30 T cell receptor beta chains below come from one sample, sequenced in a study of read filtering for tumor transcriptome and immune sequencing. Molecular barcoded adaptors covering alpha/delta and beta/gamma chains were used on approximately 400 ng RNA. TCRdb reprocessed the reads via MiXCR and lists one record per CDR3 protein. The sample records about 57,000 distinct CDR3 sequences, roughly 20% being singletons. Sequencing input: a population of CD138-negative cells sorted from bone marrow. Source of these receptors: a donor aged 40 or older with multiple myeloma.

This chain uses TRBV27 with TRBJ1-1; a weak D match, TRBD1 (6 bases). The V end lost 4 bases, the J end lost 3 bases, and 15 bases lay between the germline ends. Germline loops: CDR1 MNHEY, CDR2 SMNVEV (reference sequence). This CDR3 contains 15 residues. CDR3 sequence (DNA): TGTGCCAGCAGTTCCTTTGGGGGGCCGGACACTGAAGCTTTCTTT. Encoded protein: CASSSFGGPDTEAFF.

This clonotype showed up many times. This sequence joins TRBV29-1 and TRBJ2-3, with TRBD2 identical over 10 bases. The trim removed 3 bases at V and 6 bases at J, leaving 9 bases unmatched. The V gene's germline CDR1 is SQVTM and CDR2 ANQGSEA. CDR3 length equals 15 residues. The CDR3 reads CSVDGPAGGLDTQYF. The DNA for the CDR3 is TGCAGCGTTGATGGACCAGCGGGAGGGCTGGATACGCAGTATTTT.

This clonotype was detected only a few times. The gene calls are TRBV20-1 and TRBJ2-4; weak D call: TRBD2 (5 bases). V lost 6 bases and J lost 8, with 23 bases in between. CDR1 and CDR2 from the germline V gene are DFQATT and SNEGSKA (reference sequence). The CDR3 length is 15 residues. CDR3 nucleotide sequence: TGCAGTGCCAGACCTAGCAGGACGTCATGGTACATTCAGTACTTC. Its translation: CSARPSRTSWYIQYF.

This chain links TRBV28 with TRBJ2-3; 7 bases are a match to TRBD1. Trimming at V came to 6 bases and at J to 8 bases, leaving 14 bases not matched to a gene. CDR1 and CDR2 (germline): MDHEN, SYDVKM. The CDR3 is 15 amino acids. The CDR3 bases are TGTGCCAGCAGGAGATACGGACAGGAGGCCGGTACGCAGTATTTT. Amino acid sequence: CASRRYGQEAGTQYF.

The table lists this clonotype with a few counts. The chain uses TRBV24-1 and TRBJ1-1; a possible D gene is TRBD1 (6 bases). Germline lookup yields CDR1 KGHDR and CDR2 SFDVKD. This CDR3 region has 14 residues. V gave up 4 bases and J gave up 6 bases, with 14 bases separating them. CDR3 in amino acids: CATSDSQGSPEAFF. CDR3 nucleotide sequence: TGTGCCACCAGTGACTCACAGGGTAGTCCTGAAGCTTTCTTT.

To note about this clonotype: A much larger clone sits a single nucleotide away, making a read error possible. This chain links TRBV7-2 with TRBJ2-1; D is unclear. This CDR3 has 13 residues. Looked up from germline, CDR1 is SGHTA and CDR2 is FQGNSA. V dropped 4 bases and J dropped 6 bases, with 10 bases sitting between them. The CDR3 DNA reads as TGTGCCAGCAGCTACTACGTCCGCAATGAGCAGTTCTTC. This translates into CASSYYVRNEQFF.

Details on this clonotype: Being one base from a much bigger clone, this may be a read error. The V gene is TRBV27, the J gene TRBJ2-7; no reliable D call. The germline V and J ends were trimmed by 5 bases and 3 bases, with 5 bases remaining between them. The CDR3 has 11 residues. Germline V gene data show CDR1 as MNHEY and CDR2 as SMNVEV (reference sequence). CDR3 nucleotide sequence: TGTGCCAGCAGTACACTCTACGAGCAGTACTTC. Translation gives CASSTLYEQYF.

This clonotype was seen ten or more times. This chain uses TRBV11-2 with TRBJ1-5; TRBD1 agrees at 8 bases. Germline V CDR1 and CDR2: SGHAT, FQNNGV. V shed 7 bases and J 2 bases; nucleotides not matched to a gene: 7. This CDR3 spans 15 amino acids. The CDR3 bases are TGTGCCAGCAAAGCAACAGGGGGAGGCAATCAGCCCCAGCATTTT. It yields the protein CASKATGGGNQPQHF.

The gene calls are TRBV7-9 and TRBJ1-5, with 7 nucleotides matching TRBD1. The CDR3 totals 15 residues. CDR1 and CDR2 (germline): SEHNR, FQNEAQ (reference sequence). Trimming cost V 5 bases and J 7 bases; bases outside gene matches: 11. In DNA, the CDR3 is TGTGCCAGCAGCACAGCCGGACAGGCTGGCCAGCCCCAGCATTTT. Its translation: CASSTAGQAGQPQHF.

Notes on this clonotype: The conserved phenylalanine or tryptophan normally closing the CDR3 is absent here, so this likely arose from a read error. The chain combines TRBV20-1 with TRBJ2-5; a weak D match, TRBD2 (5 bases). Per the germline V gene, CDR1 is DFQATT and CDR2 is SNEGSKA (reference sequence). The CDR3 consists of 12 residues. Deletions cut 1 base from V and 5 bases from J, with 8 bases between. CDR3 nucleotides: TGCAGTGCTAGAGCGGGGATGGAGACCCAGTACTAC. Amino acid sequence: CSARAGMETQYY.

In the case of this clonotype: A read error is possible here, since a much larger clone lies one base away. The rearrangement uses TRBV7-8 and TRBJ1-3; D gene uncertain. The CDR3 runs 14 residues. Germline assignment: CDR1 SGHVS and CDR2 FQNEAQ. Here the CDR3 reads CASSLSAEGNTICF. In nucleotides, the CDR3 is TGTGCCAGCAGCTTATCGGCAGAAGGAAACACCATATGTTTT. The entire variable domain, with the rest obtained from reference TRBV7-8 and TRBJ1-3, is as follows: GAGVSQSPRYKVAKRGQDVALRCDPISGHVSLFWYQQALGQGPEFLTYFQNEAQLDKSGLPSDRFFAERPEGSVSTLKIQRTQQEDSAVYLCASSLSAEGNTICFGEGSWLTVV.

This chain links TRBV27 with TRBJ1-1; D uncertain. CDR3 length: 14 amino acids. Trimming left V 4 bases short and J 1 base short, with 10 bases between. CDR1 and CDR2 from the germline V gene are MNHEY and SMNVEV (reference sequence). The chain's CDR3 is CASSSAQKNTEAFF. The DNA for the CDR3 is TGTGCCAGCAGTTCCGCACAGAAGAACACTGAAGCTTTCTTT.

CDR3 in DNA: TGTGCCAGTACCTACCACGGAGGGAGCTCTGGGGCCAACGTCCTGACTTTC. Its protein product is CASTYHGGSSGANVLTF. The chain combines TRBV19 with TRBJ2-6; D might be TRBD2 (6 bases). V lost 7 bases, J lost 0 bases, and 16 bases lay in between. The length of the CDR3 is 17 residues. CDR1 is LNHDA, CDR2 SQIVND, per germline (reference sequence).

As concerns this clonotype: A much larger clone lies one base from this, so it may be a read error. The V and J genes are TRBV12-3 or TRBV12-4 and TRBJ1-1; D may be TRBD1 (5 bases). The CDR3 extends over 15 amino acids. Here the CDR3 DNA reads TGTGCCAGCAGTTTAGCGGTTGGGGACCTCACTGAAGCTCTCTTT. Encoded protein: CASSLAVGDLTEALF.

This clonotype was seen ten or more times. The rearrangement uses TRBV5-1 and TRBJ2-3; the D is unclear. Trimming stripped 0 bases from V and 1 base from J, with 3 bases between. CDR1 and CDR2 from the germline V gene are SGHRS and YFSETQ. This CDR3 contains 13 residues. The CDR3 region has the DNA TGCGCCAGCAGCTTGGAAGGCACAGATACGCAGTATTTT. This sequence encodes CASSLEGTDTQYF.

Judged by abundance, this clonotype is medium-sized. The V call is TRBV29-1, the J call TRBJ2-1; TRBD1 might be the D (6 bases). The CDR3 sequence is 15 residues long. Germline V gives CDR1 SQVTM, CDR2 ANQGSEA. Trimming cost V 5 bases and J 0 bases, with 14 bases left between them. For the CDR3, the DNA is TGCAGCGTTACGACGACAGGAAGCTCCTACAATGAGCAGTTCTTC. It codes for CSVTTTGSSYNEQFF.

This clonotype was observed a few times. CDR3 in DNA: TGCGCCAGCAGCCCAGGACCCGATCAGCCCCAGCATTTT. This codes for CASSPGPDQPQHF. The chain joins TRBV4-1 to TRBJ1-5, with no clear D. Germline lookup yields CDR1 MGHRA and CDR2 YSYEKL. The length of the CDR3 is 13 residues. Trimming removed 4 bases from V and 5 bases from J, with 9 bases in between.

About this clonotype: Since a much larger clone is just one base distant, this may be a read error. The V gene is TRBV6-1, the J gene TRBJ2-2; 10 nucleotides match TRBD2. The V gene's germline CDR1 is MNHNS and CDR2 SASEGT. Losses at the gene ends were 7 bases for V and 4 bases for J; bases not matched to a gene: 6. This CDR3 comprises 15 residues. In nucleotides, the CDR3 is TGTGCCAGCAATCTTCGACTAGCGGGCACCGGGGAGCTGTTTTTT. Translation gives CASNLRLAGTGELFF.

In DNA, the CDR3 is TGTGCCAGCAGTTTCGGGGATGGTACTGAAGCTTTCTTT. Amino acid sequence: CASSFGDGTEAFF. The chain has TRBV12-3 or TRBV12-4 and TRBJ1-1; D call uncertain. CDR3 length: 13 amino acids. Trimming took 3 bases from V and 5 from J, leaving 10 bases between them.

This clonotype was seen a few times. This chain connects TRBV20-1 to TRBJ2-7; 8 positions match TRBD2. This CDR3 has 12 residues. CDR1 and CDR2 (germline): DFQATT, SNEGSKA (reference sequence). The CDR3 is CSGTGTSDEQYF. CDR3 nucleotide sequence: TGCAGCGGGACCGGGACTAGTGACGAGCAGTACTTC.

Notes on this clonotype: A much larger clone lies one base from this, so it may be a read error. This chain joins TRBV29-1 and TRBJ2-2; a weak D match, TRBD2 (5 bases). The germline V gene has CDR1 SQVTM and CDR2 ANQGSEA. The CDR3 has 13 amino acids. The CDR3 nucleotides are TGCAGCGTTGAATTAGCCGTTACCGGGGAGCTGCTTTTT. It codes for CSVELAVTGELLF.

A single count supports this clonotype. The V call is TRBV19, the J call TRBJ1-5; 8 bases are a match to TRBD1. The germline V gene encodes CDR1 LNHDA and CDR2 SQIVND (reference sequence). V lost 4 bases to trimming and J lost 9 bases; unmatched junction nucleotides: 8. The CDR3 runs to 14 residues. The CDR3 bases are TGTGCCAGTAGTAATACAGGGGGGGGTCGGCCCCAGCATTTT. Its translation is CASSNTGGGRPQHF.

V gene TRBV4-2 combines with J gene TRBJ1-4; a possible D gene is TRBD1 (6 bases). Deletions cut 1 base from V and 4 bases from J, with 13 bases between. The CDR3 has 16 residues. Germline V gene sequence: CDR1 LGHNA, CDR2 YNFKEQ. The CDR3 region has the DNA TGTGCCAGCAGCCAAGGCTCGGGACACCTTAATGAAAAACTGTTTTTT. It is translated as CASSQGSGHLNEKLFF.

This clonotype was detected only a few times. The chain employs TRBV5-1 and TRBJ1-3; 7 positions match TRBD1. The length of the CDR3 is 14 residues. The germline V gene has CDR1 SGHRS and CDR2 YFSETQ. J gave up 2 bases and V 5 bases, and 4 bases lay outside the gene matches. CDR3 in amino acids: CASSWGTAGNTIYF. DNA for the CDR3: TGCGCCAGCAGTTGGGGGACAGCTGGAAACACCATATATTTT.

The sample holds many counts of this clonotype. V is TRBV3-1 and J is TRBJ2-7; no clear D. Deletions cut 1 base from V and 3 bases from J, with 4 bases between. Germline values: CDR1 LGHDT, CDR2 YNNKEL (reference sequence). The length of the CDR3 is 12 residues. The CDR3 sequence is CASSQGLYEQYF. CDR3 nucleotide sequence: TGTGCCAGCAGCCAAGGTCTCTACGAGCAGTACTTC.

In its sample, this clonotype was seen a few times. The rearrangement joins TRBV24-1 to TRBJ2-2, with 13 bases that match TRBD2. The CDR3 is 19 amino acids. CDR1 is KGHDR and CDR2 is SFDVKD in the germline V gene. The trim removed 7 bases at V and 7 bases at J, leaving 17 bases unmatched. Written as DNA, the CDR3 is TGTGCCACCAGCCGAGGAACCTTAGGACTAGCGGGAGTCTACGGGGAGCTGTTTTTT. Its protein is CATSRGTLGLAGVYGELFF.

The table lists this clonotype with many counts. Here the CDR3 reads CASSVSGANVLTF. The CDR3 DNA is TGTGCCAGCAGTGTCTCTGGGGCCAACGTCCTGACTTTC. The chain uses TRBV27 and TRBJ2-6; D ambiguous. Germline values: CDR1 MNHEY, CDR2 SMNVEV (reference sequence). Trimming cost V 5 bases and J 0 bases, with 2 bases left between them. The CDR3 is made up of 13 amino acids.

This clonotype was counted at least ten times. This CDR3 reads CASSFRGSGLADTQYF. CDR3 DNA: TGCGCCAGCAGCTTCAGGGGGAGTGGTTTGGCAGATACGCAGTATTTT. The chain recombines TRBV5-1 with TRBJ2-3, with 7 bases identical to TRBD1. With V trimmed by 2 bases and J by 4 bases, 10 bases remained unmatched. The CDR3 length is 16 residues. The germline V gene has CDR1 SGHRS and CDR2 YFSETQ.

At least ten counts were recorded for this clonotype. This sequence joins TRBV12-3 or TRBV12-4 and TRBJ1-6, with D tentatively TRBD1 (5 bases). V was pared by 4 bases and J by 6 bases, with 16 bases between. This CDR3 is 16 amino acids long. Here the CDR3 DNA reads TGTGCCAGCAGTTGGGACCGGCCGTGGAGTAATTCACCCCTCCACTTT. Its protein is CASSWDRPWSNSPLHF.

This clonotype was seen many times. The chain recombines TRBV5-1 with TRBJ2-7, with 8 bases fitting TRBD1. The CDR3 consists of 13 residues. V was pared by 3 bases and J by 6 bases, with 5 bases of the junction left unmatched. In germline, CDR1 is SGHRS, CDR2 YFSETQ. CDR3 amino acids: CASSSGQGPEQYF. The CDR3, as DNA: TGCGCCAGCAGCTCTGGACAGGGTCCCGAGCAGTACTTC.